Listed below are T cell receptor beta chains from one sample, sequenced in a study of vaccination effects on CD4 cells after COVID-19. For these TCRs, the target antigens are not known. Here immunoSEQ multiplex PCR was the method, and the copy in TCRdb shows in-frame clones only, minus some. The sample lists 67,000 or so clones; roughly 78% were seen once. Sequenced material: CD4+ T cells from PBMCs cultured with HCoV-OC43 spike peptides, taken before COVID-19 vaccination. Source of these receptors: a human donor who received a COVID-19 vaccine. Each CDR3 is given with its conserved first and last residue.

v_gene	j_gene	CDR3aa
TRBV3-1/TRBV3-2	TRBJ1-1	CASSPDSRAEAFF
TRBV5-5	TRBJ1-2	CASSLGRNPYGYTF
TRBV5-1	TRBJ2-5	CASSLGTGGRQETQYF
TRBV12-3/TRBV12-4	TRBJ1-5	CASSPQLNQPQHF
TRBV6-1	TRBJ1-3	CASSAFQGLTGNTIYF
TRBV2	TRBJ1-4	CASSVNTQGKLFF
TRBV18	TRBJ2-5	CASQGGRQETQYF
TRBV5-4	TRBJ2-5	CASSAPTRQETQYF
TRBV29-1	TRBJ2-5	CSVQAQAIQETQYF
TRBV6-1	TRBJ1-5	CASSEGQNQPQHF
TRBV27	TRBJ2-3	CATTWLWGNHTDTQYF
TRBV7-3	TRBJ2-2	CASSPQASSGELFF
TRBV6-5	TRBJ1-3	CASTDRGLNGNTIYF
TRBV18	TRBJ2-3	CASSPSGGPSTDTQYF
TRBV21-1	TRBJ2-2	CAGYRGGAGELFF
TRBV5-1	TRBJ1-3	CASSVLGPSGGSGNTIYF
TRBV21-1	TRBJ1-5	CASSKLTGPTRNSNQPQHF
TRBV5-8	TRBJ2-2	CASSRWTGGRNTGELFF
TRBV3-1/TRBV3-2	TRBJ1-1	CASSRGGGNTEAFF
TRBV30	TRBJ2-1	CAWRATGVGEQFF
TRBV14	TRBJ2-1	CASSQLWWDEQFF
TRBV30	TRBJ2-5	CAWSVTERGPQETQYF
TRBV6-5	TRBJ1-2	CASRFRGSSYGYTF
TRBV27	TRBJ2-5	CASSYRDGETQYF
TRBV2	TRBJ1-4	CASTKQGLGEKLFF
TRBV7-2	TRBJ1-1	CASSPGFRGRWDTEAFF
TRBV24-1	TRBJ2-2	CATSGDRGQTGELFF
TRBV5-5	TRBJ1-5	CASSFGTEVQPQHF
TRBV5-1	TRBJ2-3	CASSLVAGGTDTQYF
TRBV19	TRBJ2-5	CASRPHGAGEQETQYF
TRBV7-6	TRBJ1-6	CASSRTGAGNSPLHF
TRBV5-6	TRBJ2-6	CASSKRSGGRGANVLTF
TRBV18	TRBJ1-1	CASSPPNSLNTEAFF
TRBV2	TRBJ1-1	CASSVLVNTEAFF
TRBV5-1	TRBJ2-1	CASSLVLGSYNEQFF
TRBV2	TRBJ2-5	CASSDRGQGSETQYF
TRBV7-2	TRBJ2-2	CASSLSFGELFF
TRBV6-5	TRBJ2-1	CASSYSWTPYNEQFF
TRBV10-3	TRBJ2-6	CAISSTGANVLTF
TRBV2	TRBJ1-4	CASSGTETTNEKLFF
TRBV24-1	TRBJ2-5	CATSDLQVPGKETQYF
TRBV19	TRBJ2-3	CASKRQGRLTDTQYF
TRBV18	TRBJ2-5	CASSPREETQYF
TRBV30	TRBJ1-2	CAWHRFYGYTF
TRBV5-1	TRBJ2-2	CASSLSGVDTGELFF
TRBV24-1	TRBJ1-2	CATSDPGRPSYTF
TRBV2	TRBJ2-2	CASKNTGELFF
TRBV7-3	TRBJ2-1	CASSQGTDNEQFF
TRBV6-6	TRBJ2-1	CASSRVPRDHNEQFF
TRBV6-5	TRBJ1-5	CASSFSGINQPQHF
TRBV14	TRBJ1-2	CASLKGDYGYTF
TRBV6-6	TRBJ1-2	CASSLTETNYGYTF
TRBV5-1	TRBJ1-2	CASSLLSGGYTF
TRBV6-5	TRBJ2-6	CATQWSPSGANVLTF
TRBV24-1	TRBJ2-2	CATSDLRGAGELFF